This TCR beta chain was found in a study of T cells in Graves' hyperthyroidism and ophthalmopathy. Study background: Peripheral blood specimens were obtained at initial diagnosis, prior to any treatment. Study conclusions and caveats: The model anticipated ophthalmopathy a median 6.5 months pre-onset.

CDR3 length: 14 residues. Trimming took 2 bases from V and 10 from J; bases not matched to a gene: 4. Source material for PBMCs was around 10 ml fresh peripheral blood. Turning to this clonotype: Its antigen is unknown.

There were TCR beta CDR3 regions amplified from RNA transcripts. Researchers ran a first-round RT-PCR on the TCR CDR3 using the HTBI primer set. Via MiXCR, TCRdb re-called the multiplex PCR reads, giving one row per CDR3 protein. The sample shows almost 500,000 distinct CDR3 sequences, about 20% of them seen only once. The source of this sequence is a woman aged 70-85 years with Graves' ophthalmopathy. V and J are TRBV12-3 or TRBV12-4 and TRBJ1-6; TRBD1 matches at 8 bases. The sample was blood. The CDR3 DNA reads TGTGCCAGCAGTTTACAGGGGGCTTTATCACCCCTCCACTTT. This translates into CASSLQGALSPLHF.